This T cell receptor beta chain was recovered during a study of blood T cell repertoires in COVID-19. Background on the study: In each case, the material was cDNA or gDNA derived from T cells, B-cell-depleted T cells, or PBMCs.

The data were produced by immunoSEQ multiplex PCR, yet TCRdb's version contains in-frame clones alone and is incomplete. The sample shows about 90,000 clones, about nine tenths of them seen only once. This CDR3 spans 14 amino acids. Trimming stripped 0 bases from V and 9 bases from J, with 13 bases between. Germline loops: CDR1 SGDLS, CDR2 YYNGEE. The rearrangement joins TRBV9 to TRBJ2-4, with a tentative D call TRBD2 (5 bases). The receptor comes from a man aged 50 or older with acute or convalescent COVID-19. Sequencing was done on a sample of peripheral blood. The DNA for the CDR3 is TGTGCCAGCAGCGTAGGGGTCGGGAAGGGCATTCAGTACTTC. This sequence encodes CASSVGVGKGIQYF.